The 26 T cell receptor beta chains given below trace back to one sample, sequenced in a study of blood T cell repertoires in COVID-19. Clones were sequenced by immunoSEQ multiplex PCR, and TCRdb holds only the in-frame ones, with some missing. The sample includes 380,000 or so clones, more than 75% seen only once; the top ten take 0.85% to 1.3%. Sequences were obtained from peripheral blood. These receptors were obtained from a human donor with acute or convalescent COVID-19. The donor label of this sample is uncertain.

The rearrangement joins TRBV9 to TRBJ1-1; TRBD1 aligns across 11 bases. CDR1 SGDLS and CDR2 YYNGEE come from the germline V gene. J gave up 2 bases and V 8 bases, and 5 bases lay outside the gene matches. The CDR3 has 14 residues. Here the CDR3 reads CARLRTGGNTEAFF. CDR3 in DNA: TGTGCCAGGTTACGGACAGGGGGCAACACTGAAGCTTTCTTT.

The chain joins TRBV2 to TRBJ1-4; the match to TRBD1 covers 8 bases. CDR3 length equals 15 residues. The V gene end was trimmed by 4 bases and the J gene end by 2 bases; junction bases not matched to a gene: 3. Germline CDR1 is SNHLY and CDR2 is FYNNEI. In DNA, the CDR3 is TGTGCCAGCAGTGGGACAGGGCTGACTAATGAAAAACTGTTTTTT. This encodes CASSGTGLTNEKLFF.

A single count supports this clone. The chain employs TRBV30 and TRBJ1-4, with a weak D call TRBD1 (5 bases). The germline gives CDR1 GTSNPN, CDR2 SVGIG (reference sequence). Trimming pared 0 bases from V and 7 bases from J, leaving 12 bases between. The CDR3 length is 14 residues. CDR3 sequence (DNA): TGTGCCTGGAGTGTAACGTACGGGGGTGAAAAACTGTTTTTT. It yields the protein CAWSVTYGGEKLFF.

The rearrangement joins TRBV5-1 to TRBJ1-1; D unclear. CDR1 is SGHRS and CDR2 is YFSETQ in the germline V gene. Trimming left V 3 bases short and J 8 bases short, with 17 bases between. The CDR3 totals 14 residues. The CDR3 nucleotides read TGCGCCAGCAGCTCGACTTCAATAGGAGGGGAAGCTTTCTTT. Amino acid sequence: CASSSTSIGGEAFF.

This clone was observed once. The chain couples TRBV19 to TRBJ1-5; 11 bases agree with TRBD1. Germline loops: CDR1 LNHDA, CDR2 SQIVND (reference sequence). J was trimmed by 5 bases and V by 2 bases; bases with no gene match: 11. The CDR3 totals 18 residues. The CDR3 nucleotides are TGTGCCAGTAGTATACCCCCTGAGGACAGGGGGCTGTATCAGCCCCAGCATTTT. Translated, it gives CASSIPPEDRGLYQPQHF.

The gene calls are TRBV18 and TRBJ2-1; TRBD1 might be the D (5 bases). This CDR3 contains 15 residues. Germline-derived CDR1 and CDR2 are KGHSH and LQKENI. V gave up 2 bases and J gave up 6 bases, with 14 bases separating them. CDR3: CASSPGAALGNEQFF. The DNA for the CDR3 is TGTGCCAGCTCACCAGGGGCGGCTCTAGGCAATGAGCAGTTCTTC. Together with reference TRBV18 and TRBJ2-1, the CDR3 gives the full variable domain: NAGVMQNPRHLVRRRGQEARLRCSPMKGHSHVYWYRQLPEEGLKFMVYLQKENIIDESGMPKERFSAEFPKEGPSILRIQQVVRGDSAAYFCASSPGAALGNEQFFGPGTRLTVL.

This clone was picked up a small number of times. This chain connects TRBV30 to TRBJ1-6; D not resolved. This CDR3 spans 13 amino acids. V dropped 4 bases and J dropped 7 bases, with 11 bases sitting between them. Germline V lookup: CDR1 GTSNPN, CDR2 SVGIG (reference sequence). CDR3 residues: CAWKKRANSPLHF. CDR3 DNA sequence: TGTGCCTGGAAGAAAAGAGCAAATTCACCCCTCCACTTT.

The chain joins TRBV5-4 to TRBJ2-7; weak D call: TRBD2 (5 bases). Germline CDR1 is SGHNT and CDR2 is YYREEE (reference sequence). Between the trimmed V and J ends, which lost 4 bases and 6 bases, there was a span of 20 bases. The CDR3 extends over 15 amino acids. CDR3 residues: CASSPTGINRIEQYF. In nucleotides, the CDR3 is TGTGCCAGCAGCCCAACCGGGATTAATAGAATCGAGCAGTACTTC.

The genes are TRBV28 and TRBJ2-7; perhaps TRBD1 as D (6 bases). The V end was cut by 6 bases, the J end by 3 bases, with 9 bases between. CDR3 length: 12 residues. The germline V gene has CDR1 MDHEN and CDR2 SYDVKM. The CDR3 protein is CASSTGIYEQYF. As DNA, the CDR3 is TGTGCCAGCAGCACAGGGATCTACGAGCAGTACTTC. The full variable domain, with the rest looked up from reference TRBV28 and TRBJ2-7, is DVKVTQSSRYLVKRTGEKVFLECVQDMDHENMFWYRQDPGLGLRLIYFSYDVKMKEKGDIPEGYSVSREKKERFSLILESASTNQTSMYLCASSTGIYEQYFGPGTRLTVT.

The chain carries TRBV5-1 and TRBJ2-5; TRBD2 matches 8 bases. J was trimmed by 3 bases and V by 4 bases; bases with no gene match: 2. Germline lookup yields CDR1 SGHRS and CDR2 YFSETQ. The CDR3 covers 13 residues. CDR3 DNA: TGCGCCAGCAGCACTAGCGGCGAAGAGACCCAGTACTTC. It yields the protein CASSTSGEETQYF. The full variable domain, in which reference TRBV5-1 and TRBJ2-5 provide the parts outside the CDR3, is KAGVTQTPRYLIKTRGQQVTLSCSPISGHRSVSWYQQTPGQGLQFLFEYFSETQRNKGNFPGRFSGRQFSNSRSEMNVSTLELGDSALYLCASSTSGEETQYFGPGTRLLVL.

The chain links TRBV15 to TRBJ2-7, with 7 bases fitting TRBD2. With V trimmed by 8 bases and J by 5 bases, 12 bases remained unmatched. This CDR3 has 14 residues. CDR1 and CDR2 from the germline V gene are LNHNV and YYDKDF (reference sequence). This CDR3 reads CATSSGGRVNEQYF. In nucleotides, the CDR3 is TGTGCCACCTCCTCGGGAGGCAGGGTAAACGAGCAGTACTTC.

This clone was seen a few times. The chain uses TRBV20-1 and TRBJ1-2, with 7 bases identical to TRBD1. This CDR3 contains 14 residues. V lost 3 bases, J lost 8 bases, and 12 bases stayed unmatched. CDR1 DFQATT and CDR2 SNEGSKA come from the germline V gene (reference sequence). The CDR3 region has the DNA TGCAGTGCTAGTGCTCTGGACAGGCTTAGGGGCTACACCTTC. It encodes CSASALDRLRGYTF.

This clone is a singleton in its sample. The V call is TRBV2, the J call TRBJ2-1; TRBD1 matches at 10 bases. V dropped 10 bases and J dropped 4; count of bases not matched to a gene: 7. CDR1 and CDR2 from the germline V gene are SNHLY and FYNNEI. This CDR3 contains 14 residues. The CDR3 here is CATTRQGAYNEQFF. DNA for the CDR3: TGTGCCACCACCAGACAGGGGGCTTACAATGAGCAGTTCTTC.

The rearrangement joins TRBV6-5 to TRBJ2-7; TRBD1 agrees at 9 bases. The CDR3 runs to 15 residues. Germline V gene lookup returns CDR1 MNHEY and CDR2 SVGAGI. The V and J ends lost 6 bases and 3 bases, in that order; junction bases with no gene match: 9. CDR3 DNA: TGTGCCAGCAGACAGGGGGCGGGGATCCTCTACGAGCAGTACTTC. This sequence encodes CASRQGAGILYEQYF.

J is TRBJ2-7 and V is TRBV12-2; whether TRBD2, the table's D call, matches the DNA was not checked. TRBV12-2 is given as a pseudogene. This CDR3 has 17 amino acids. The CDR3 reads CASRLVKRRAGAYEQYF. CDR3 sequence (DNA): TGTGCAAGTCGCTTAGTAAAGAGGCGAGCGGGGGCTTACGAGCAGTACTTC.

The J gene is TRBJ1-2, the V gene TRBV5-4; weak D call: TRBD1 (5 bases). Per the germline V gene, CDR1 is SGHNT and CDR2 is YYREEE (reference sequence). The CDR3 has 12 amino acids. Trimming removed 6 bases at V and 8 bases at J, with 14 bases between. CDR3 amino acids: CASKDIGFGYTF. CDR3 bases: TGTGCCAGCAAGGACATCGGGTTCGGCTACACCTTC.

The CDR3 protein is CASRIAGAPSGELFF. CDR3 sequence (DNA): TGCGCCAGCAGGATAGCGGGAGCACCCTCCGGGGAGCTGTTTTTT. The gene calls are TRBV10-2 and TRBJ2-2; 9 bases fit TRBD2. The CDR3 runs 15 residues. J gave up 6 bases and V 6 bases, and 8 bases lay outside the gene matches. The V gene's germline CDR1 is WSHSY and CDR2 SAAADI.

The chain employs TRBV5-1 and TRBJ1-6; 7 nucleotides align to TRBD1. J was trimmed by 13 bases and V by 3 bases; bases with no gene match: 10. This CDR3 is 14 amino acids long. The germline V gene encodes CDR1 SGHRS and CDR2 YFSETQ. In DNA, the CDR3 is TGCGCCAGCAGCTCCGACAGGGCATCCACTCCCCTCCACTTT. As protein: CASSSDRASTPLHF.

The chain has TRBV5-4 and TRBJ2-1, with 10 bases matching TRBD2. The germline V gene encodes CDR1 SGHNT and CDR2 YYREEE (reference sequence). The CDR3 runs to 16 residues. J lost 3 bases, V lost 0 bases, and 3 bases had no gene match. The DNA of the CDR3 is TGTGCCAGCAGCTTGGGCTCTAGCGGGAGCTACAATGAGCAGTTCTTC. This translates into CASSLGSSGSYNEQFF.

V and J are TRBV9 and TRBJ1-2; D remains ambiguous. This CDR3 contains 13 residues. Germline-derived CDR1 and CDR2 are SGDLS and YYNGEE. V dropped 2 bases and J dropped 4 bases, with 9 bases sitting between them. The CDR3 region has the DNA TGTGCCAGCAGCGTGGCCAGTTTCTATGGCTACACCTTC. It codes for CASSVASFYGYTF.

This chain joins TRBV30 and TRBJ1-2; D uncertain. Germline CDR1 and CDR2: GTSNPN and SVGIG (reference sequence). Trimming removed 4 bases from V and 11 bases from J, with 14 bases in between. The CDR3 has 11 residues. CDR3 protein: CAWTVTKRYTF. In DNA, the CDR3 is TGTGCCTGGACCGTCACCAAGCGGTACACCTTC.

The chain is built from TRBV30 and TRBJ2-2; D ambiguous. Germline lookup yields CDR1 GTSNPN and CDR2 SVGIG (reference sequence). CDR3 size: 13 residues. V lost 0 bases and J 5 bases, leaving 7 bases between the germline ends. DNA for the CDR3: TGTGCCTGGAGTGTCGGGTTAACCGGGGAGCTGTTTTTT. Amino acids: CAWSVGLTGELFF.

The rearrangement uses TRBV18 and TRBJ1-4; D might be TRBD1 (6 bases). Trimming removed 4 bases from V and 6 bases from J, with 15 bases in between. From germline, CDR1 is KGHSH and CDR2 LQKENI. CDR3 length equals 15 residues. The CDR3 DNA sequence: TGTGCCAGCTCACAAGGTCCAGGGGCTTATGAAAAACTGTTTTTT. It encodes CASSQGPGAYEKLFF. Full variable domain (remainder filled in from reference TRBV18 and TRBJ1-4): NAGVMQNPRHLVRRRGQEARLRCSPMKGHSHVYWYRQLPEEGLKFMVYLQKENIIDESGMPKERFSAEFPKEGPSILRIQQVVRGDSAAYFCASSQGPGAYEKLFFGSGTQLSVL.

This rearrangement joins TRBV11-2 to TRBJ2-7; perhaps TRBD1 as D (6 bases). Trimming stripped 1 base from V and 2 bases from J, with 12 bases between. This CDR3 spans 15 amino acids. CDR1 SGHAT and CDR2 FQNNGV come from the germline V gene. Written as DNA, the CDR3 is TGTGCCAGCAGCTTAGCACAGGGATCCACCTACGAGCAGTACTTC. This translates into CASSLAQGSTYEQYF.

The chain joins TRBV2 to TRBJ2-3; unclear D gene. Trimming removed 1 base at V and 0 bases at J, with 14 bases between. The germline V gene encodes CDR1 SNHLY and CDR2 FYNNEI. The CDR3 is made up of 17 amino acids. DNA for the CDR3: TGTGCCAGCAGTGAAGTCCGACTGATAACTAGCACAGATACGCAGTATTTT. Translation gives CASSEVRLITSTDTQYF.

V gene TRBV7-9 combines with J gene TRBJ1-6; 7 nucleotides agree with TRBD1. The V segment lost 2 bases and the J segment 9 bases; nucleotides outside the gene matches: 10. CDR1 is SEHNR, CDR2 FQNEAQ, per germline (reference sequence). The length of the CDR3 is 16 residues. The CDR3 region is CASSLIDGRGISPLHF. The CDR3 DNA follows: TGTGCCAGCAGCTTAATTGATGGCAGGGGGATTTCACCCCTCCACTTT.